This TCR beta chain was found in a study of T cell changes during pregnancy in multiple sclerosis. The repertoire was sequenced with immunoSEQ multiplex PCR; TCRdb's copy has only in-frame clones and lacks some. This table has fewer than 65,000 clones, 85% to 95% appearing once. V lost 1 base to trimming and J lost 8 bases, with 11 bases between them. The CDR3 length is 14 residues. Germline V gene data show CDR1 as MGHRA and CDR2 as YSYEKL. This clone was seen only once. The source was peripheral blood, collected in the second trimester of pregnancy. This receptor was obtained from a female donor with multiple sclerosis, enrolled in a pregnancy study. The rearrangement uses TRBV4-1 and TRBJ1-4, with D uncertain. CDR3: CASSQVLVEEKLFF. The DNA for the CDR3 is TGCGCCAGCAGCCAAGTCTTAGTTGAGGAAAAACTGTTTTTT.